The 15 T cell receptor beta chains in this list originate from one sample, sequenced in a study of T cell responses to AZD1222 COVID-19 vaccine. Assay used: immunoSEQ multiplex PCR; TCRdb lists only in-frame clones, some missing. The table shows about 260,000 clones, with 85% to 95% occurring only once. The specimen was peripheral blood, collected on day 0 of AZD1222 vaccination. The origin of the receptors is an adult in good health.

J is TRBJ2-1 and V is TRBV4-1, with 7 nucleotides matching TRBD2. Per germline, CDR1 MGHRA and CDR2 YSYEKL. After removal of 3 bases from V and 5 bases from J, the junction contained 7 bases not matched to a gene. The CDR3 is 15 amino acids. The CDR3 reads CASSHTSDVNNEQFF. In DNA, the CDR3 is TGCGCCAGCAGCCATACTAGCGACGTAAACAATGAGCAGTTCTTC.

This clone was detected only once. The gene calls are TRBV28 and TRBJ2-3, with D possibly being TRBD2 (5 bases). Trimming took 2 bases from V and 5 from J, leaving 5 bases between them. The germline CDR1 and CDR2 sequences are MDHEN and SYDVKM. The CDR3 totals 12 residues. CDR3 nucleotides: TGTGCCAGCAGTTTAGCGGGAGATACGCAGTATTTT. Its translation is CASSLAGDTQYF.

This clone turned up a few times. The chain employs TRBV4-1 and TRBJ1-3; D unresolved. From germline, CDR1 is MGHRA and CDR2 YSYEKL. The CDR3 runs 15 residues. V was cut by 1 base and J by 0 bases, with 7 bases left in between. CDR3 loop: CASSQVGVSGNTIYF. The CDR3, as DNA: TGCGCCAGCAGCCAAGTTGGAGTCTCTGGAAACACCATATATTTT.

Concerning this clone: Other DNA sequences of this sample code for an identical CDR3. The genes are TRBV19 and TRBJ1-5; tentative D call: TRBD1 (6 bases). The ends were cut back, 3 bases at V and 5 bases at J, with 8 bases in the middle. Per the germline V gene, CDR1 is LNHDA and CDR2 is SQIVND (reference sequence). This CDR3 has 13 amino acids. The DNA of the CDR3 is TGTGCCAGTAGTATTAGGGGGGATCAGCCCCAGCATTTT. It is translated as CASSIRGDQPQHF.

The gene calls are TRBV4-3 and TRBJ1-5; maybe TRBD1 (5 bases). The CDR3 loop spans 14 amino acids. Germline loops: CDR1 LGHNA, CDR2 YSLEER. Trimming shortened V by 1 base and J by 1 base, and 5 bases separated the two germline ends. The CDR3 protein is CASSQGGSNQPQHF. CDR3 DNA sequence: TGCGCCAGCAGCCAAGGGGGCAGCAATCAGCCCCAGCATTTT.

The rearrangement links TRBV6-5 to TRBJ2-1; TRBD2 agrees at 9 bases. Germline V gives CDR1 MNHEY, CDR2 SVGAGI. This CDR3 is 15 amino acids long. V shed 6 bases and J 2 bases; nucleotides not matched to a gene: 5. DNA for the CDR3: TGTGCCAGCAGGCGGGGGGGGCCCACCTACAATGAGCAGTTCTTC. Its protein product is CASRRGGPTYNEQFF.

The chain couples TRBV6-5 to TRBJ1-1; maybe TRBD1 (6 bases). Germline values: CDR1 MNHEY, CDR2 SVGAGI. The CDR3 is made up of 14 amino acids. V dropped 8 bases and J dropped 1 base, with 14 bases sitting between them. For the CDR3, the DNA is TGTGCCAGCCGCTCGGGACAAGCGAACACTGAAGCTTTCTTT. This codes for CASRSGQANTEAFF.

This clone was seen only once. The chain uses TRBV19 and TRBJ1-1; no firm D call. The germline CDR1 and CDR2 sequences are LNHDA and SQIVND (reference sequence). V lost 4 bases, J lost 2 bases, and 14 bases lay in between. The CDR3 loop spans 15 amino acids. The CDR3 protein is CASSSTGSINTEAFF. In DNA, the CDR3 is TGTGCCAGTAGTAGCACGGGATCTATTAACACTGAAGCTTTCTTT. Full variable domain (outside the CDR3, taken from reference TRBV19 and TRBJ1-1): DGGITQSPKYLFRKEGQNVTLSCEQNLNHDAMYWYRQDPGQGLRLIYYSQIVNDFQKGDIAEGYSVSREKKESFPLTVTSAQKNPTAFYLCASSSTGSINTEAFFGQGTRLTVV.

The chain couples TRBV2 to TRBJ1-2; tentatively, D is TRBD1 (5 bases). This CDR3 region has 12 residues. Trimming stripped 6 bases from V and 7 bases from J, with 12 bases between. Germline V gene lookup returns CDR1 SNHLY and CDR2 FYNNEI. The CDR3 loop reads CASRGLRGGYTF. The CDR3 DNA is TGTGCCAGCAGGGGACTGAGGGGTGGCTACACCTTC. The variable domain in full, completed from reference TRBV2 and TRBJ1-2, reads EPEVTQTPSHQVTQMGQEVILRCVPISNHLYFYWYRQILGQKVEFLVSFYNNEISEKSEIFDDQFSVERPDGSNFTLKIRSTKLEDSAMYFCASRGLRGGYTFGSGTRLTVV.

This clone appeared a single time. The rearrangement uses TRBV6-6 and TRBJ1-1; D call uncertain. Trimming took 5 bases from V and 1 from J, leaving 8 bases between them. Germline V lookup: CDR1 MNHNY, CDR2 SVGAGI (reference sequence). The CDR3 loop spans 13 amino acids. CDR3 DNA sequence: TGTGCCAGCAGTCCAGCCCCGAACACTGAAGCTTTCTTT. Residues: CASSPAPNTEAFF.

The chain uses TRBV2 and TRBJ1-5; unclear D gene. CDR1 is SNHLY and CDR2 is FYNNEI in the germline V gene. V lost 8 bases and J 15 bases, leaving 17 bases between the germline ends. The CDR3 consists of 11 residues. The CDR3 DNA sequence: TGTGCCAGCGCCCGAGATGACCGCCGGCATTTT. Protein sequence: CASARDDRRHF.

The chain combines TRBV7-6 with TRBJ2-7; TRBD1 matches at 11 bases. Germline CDR1 reads SGHVS; CDR2 reads FNYEAQ. This CDR3 has 15 amino acids. The V gene end was trimmed by 5 bases and the J gene end by 7 bases; junction bases not matched to a gene: 10. CDR3 sequence reads: CASSHGTGGDKEQYF. CDR3 coding DNA: TGTGCCAGCAGCCACGGGACAGGGGGTGATAAGGAGCAGTACTTC. Full variable domain (rest looked up from reference TRBV7-6 and TRBJ2-7): GAGVSQSPRYKVTKRGQDVALRCDPISGHVSLYWYRQALGQGPEFLTYFNYEAQQDKSGLPNDRFSAERPEGSISTLTIQRTEQRDSAMYRCASSHGTGGDKEQYFGPGTRLTVT.

The chain combines TRBV18 with TRBJ2-2; D is perhaps TRBD2 (6 bases). The V end was cut by 5 bases, the J end by 5 bases, with 9 bases between. The germline V gene has CDR1 KGHSH and CDR2 LQKENI. The CDR3 is 13 amino acids. CDR3 loop: CASSKGRTGELFF. The CDR3 coding sequence is TGTGCCAGCTCAAAAGGGAGGACCGGGGAGCTGTTTTTT.

V and J are TRBV6-1 and TRBJ2-7; D is unresolved. Germline assignment: CDR1 MNHNS and CDR2 SASEGT. The CDR3 runs 13 residues. V was pared by 1 base and J by 3 bases, with 7 bases between. The CDR3 DNA reads TGTGCCAGCAGTGAAGAACTTCACTACGAGCAGTACTTC. It encodes CASSEELHYEQYF.

The gene calls are TRBV2 and TRBJ2-4; D is undetermined. This CDR3 is 12 amino acids long. Trimming removed 6 bases from V and 8 bases from J, with 11 bases in between. Germline assignment: CDR1 SNHLY and CDR2 FYNNEI. CDR3 loop: CASRPDRDIQYF. In nucleotides, the CDR3 is TGTGCCAGCAGACCCGATAGGGACATTCAGTACTTC.